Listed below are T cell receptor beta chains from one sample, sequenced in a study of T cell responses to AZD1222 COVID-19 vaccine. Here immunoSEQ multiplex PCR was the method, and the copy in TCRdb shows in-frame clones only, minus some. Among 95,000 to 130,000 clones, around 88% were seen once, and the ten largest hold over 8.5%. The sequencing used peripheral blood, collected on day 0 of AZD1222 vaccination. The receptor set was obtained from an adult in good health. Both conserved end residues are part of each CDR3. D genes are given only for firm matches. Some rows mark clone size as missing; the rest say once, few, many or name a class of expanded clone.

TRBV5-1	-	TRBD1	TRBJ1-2	TGCGCCAGCAGCTACGACAGGGGTGGGTATGGCTACACCTTC	CASSYDRGGYGYTF
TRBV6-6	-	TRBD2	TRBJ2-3	TGTGCCAGCAGTCCCCGACTAGCGGGAGGTATCCGCACAGATACGCAGTATTTT	CASSPRLAGGIRTDTQYF
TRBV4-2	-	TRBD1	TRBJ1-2	TGTGCCAGCAGCCAAGAGATACGGACAGGGGGCAACTATGGCTACACCTTC	CASSQEIRTGGNYGYTF
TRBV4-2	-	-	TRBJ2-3	TGTGCCAGCAGCCAGGGTGAAGATACGCAGTATTTT	CASSQGEDTQYF
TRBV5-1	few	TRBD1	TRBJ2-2	TGCGCCAGCAGCACCGACAGGGGTGCCGGGGAGCTGTTTTTT	CASSTDRGAGELFF
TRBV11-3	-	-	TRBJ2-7	TGTGCCAGCAGCTTCGCTACATTGGGCTACGAGCAGTACTTC	CASSFATLGYEQYF
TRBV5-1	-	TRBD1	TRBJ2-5	TGCGCCAGCAGCTCTCAGGGGGCCCAAGAGACCCAGTACTTC	CASSSQGAQETQYF
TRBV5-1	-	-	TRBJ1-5	TGCGCCAGCAGCTTGGAGGGGGTACAGCCCCAGCATTTT	CASSLEGVQPQHF
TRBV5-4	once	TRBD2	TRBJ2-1	TGTGCCAGCAGCTACTCGGGACTAGCGAACAATGAGCAGTTCTTC	CASSYSGLANNEQFF
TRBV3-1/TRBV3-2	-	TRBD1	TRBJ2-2	TGTGCCAGCAGCCAGATTGACAGGGATGGAGGGGAGCTGTTTTTT	CASSQIDRDGGELFF
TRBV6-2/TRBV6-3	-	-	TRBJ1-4	TGTGCCAGTAGTAGGCCTAATGAAAAACTGTTTTTT	CASSRPNEKLFF
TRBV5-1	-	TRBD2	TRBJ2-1	TGCGCCAGCAGACCCGCCCCTACGGGGGGCAATGAGCAGTTCTTC	CASRPAPTGGNEQFF
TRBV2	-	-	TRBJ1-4	TGTGCCAGCAGCGACGGACGGTTTAATGAAAAACTGTTTTTT	CASSDGRFNEKLFF
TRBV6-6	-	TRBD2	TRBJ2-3	TGTGCCAGCAGTCCCAGACCGTCTAGCGGAGCGAAGGATACGCAGTATTTT	CASSPRPSSGAKDTQYF
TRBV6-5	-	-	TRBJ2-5	TGTGCCAGCAGTTACCACGGGGTTGGGGAGACCCAGTACTTC	CASSYHGVGETQYF
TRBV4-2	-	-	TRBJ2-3	TGTGCCAGCAGCCATTGGGGAGGCGCCACAGATACGCAGTATTTT	CASSHWGGATDTQYF
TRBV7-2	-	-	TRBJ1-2	TGTGCCAGCCGCCGGACTGCGGCCTCCTATGGCTACACCTTC	CASRRTAASYGYTF
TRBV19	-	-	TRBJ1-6	TGTGCCAGTAGTCTTGCGGGAGCACTGGCCGCCTTCGGATCACCCCTCCACTTT	CASSLAGALAAFGSPLHF
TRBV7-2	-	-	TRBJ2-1	TGTGCCAGCAGCTTAGAGCCCGGGCTAGCCCGCCAAGTTTACAATGAGCAGTTCTTC	CASSLEPGLARQVYNEQFF
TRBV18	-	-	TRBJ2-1	TGTGCCAGCTCACCAAGTCAGGGGAGCAATGAGCAGTTCTTC	CASSPSQGSNEQFF
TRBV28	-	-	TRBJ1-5	TGTGCCAGCCGGGCCCCAAGCAATCAGCCCCAGCATTTT	CASRAPSNQPQHF
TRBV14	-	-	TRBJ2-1	TGTGCCAGCAGCGTAGTAGCCGCCGGTGAGCAGTTCTTC	CASSVVAAGEQFF
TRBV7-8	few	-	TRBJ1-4	TGTGCCAGCAGCTTAGTCGGGGGTTGGAATGAAAAACTGTTTTTT	CASSLVGGWNEKLFF
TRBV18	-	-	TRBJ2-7	TGTGCCAGCTCAAAAGACTATGCCGCTTCCTACGAGCAGTACTTC	CASSKDYAASYEQYF
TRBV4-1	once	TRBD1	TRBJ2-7	TGCGCCAGCAGCGACCGGGACAGGGGGCCCTACGAGCAGTACTTC	CASSDRDRGPYEQYF
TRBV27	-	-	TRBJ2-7	TGTGCCAGCAGTTTAGAGGGTCCCTACGAGCAGTACTTC	CASSLEGPYEQYF
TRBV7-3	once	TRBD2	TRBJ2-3	TGTGCCAGCAGCGTAGGGTTTACCGGGACTAGCGGAAGAGATACGCAGTATTTT	CASSVGFTGTSGRDTQYF
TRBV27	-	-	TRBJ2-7	TGTGCCAGCTCAGATATGGCGGCGGAAGAGCAGTACTTC	CASSDMAAEEQYF
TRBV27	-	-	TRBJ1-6	TGTGCCAGCAGTCCCCATTTGAGGGACGGTTCACCCCTCCACTTT	CASSPHLRDGSPLHF
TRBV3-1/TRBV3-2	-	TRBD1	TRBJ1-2	TGTGCCAGCAGCCAAGGGACAGGAGGCGGCTATGGCTACACCTTC	CASSQGTGGGYGYTF
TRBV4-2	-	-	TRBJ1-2	TGTGCCAGCAGCCAAGACACACAGGGTAACTATGGCTACACCTTC	CASSQDTQGNYGYTF
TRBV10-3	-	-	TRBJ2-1	TGTGCCATCAGCCTCCTCGATGAGCAGTTCTTC	CAISLLDEQFF
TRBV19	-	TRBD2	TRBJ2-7	TGTGCCAGTTCCCCTAGCGGGAGGGCCTACGAGCAGTACTTC	CASSPSGRAYEQYF
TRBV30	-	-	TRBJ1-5	TGTGCCTGGAGTGAGGGAACATATAGCAATCAGCCCCAGCATTTT	CAWSEGTYSNQPQHF
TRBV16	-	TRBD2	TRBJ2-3	TGTGCCAGCAGCCCCCGGACTAGCAGGGCAGATACGCAGTATTTT	CASSPRTSRADTQYF
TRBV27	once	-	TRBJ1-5	TGTGCCAGCAGTTTAAGATCGGGGAAGCGCCATCAGCCCCAGCATTTT	CASSLRSGKRHQPQHF
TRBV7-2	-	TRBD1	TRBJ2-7	TGTGCCAGCAGCCACGGACAGGCGTACTACGAGCAGTACTTC	CASSHGQAYYEQYF
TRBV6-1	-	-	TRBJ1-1	TGTGCCAGCAGTGAATGGGGTAGGGGGGCTACGAACACTGAAGCTTTCTTT	CASSEWGRGATNTEAFF
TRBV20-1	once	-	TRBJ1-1	TGCAGTGCTCCGGCCGGAATAGCAGCTTTCTTT	CSAPAGIAAFF
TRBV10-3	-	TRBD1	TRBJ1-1	TGTGCCATCAGTGAGTCGACAGGGGCAGCTGAAGCTTTCTTT	CAISESTGAAEAFF
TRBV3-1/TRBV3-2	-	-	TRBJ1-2	TGTGCCAGCAGCCAAGACCCGGGCAACTATGGCTACACCTTC	CASSQDPGNYGYTF
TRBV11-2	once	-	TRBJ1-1	TGTGCCAGCAGCTCTTACGGGACTTCGATTTTGAACACTGAAGCTTTCTTT	CASSSYGTSILNTEAFF
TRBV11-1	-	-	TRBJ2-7	TGTGCCAGCAGCTTTGACACCTCCTACGAGCAGTACTTC	CASSFDTSYEQYF
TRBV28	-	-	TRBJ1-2	TGTGCCAGCAGTTTACGGCCACTGGGGCGCGGCTACACCTTC	CASSLRPLGRGYTF
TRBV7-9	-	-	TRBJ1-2	TGTGCCACCTCCCGACAGACGTTTAACTATGGCTACACCTTC	CATSRQTFNYGYTF